These T cell receptor beta chains were read from a single sample in a study of T cell changes during pregnancy in multiple sclerosis. The data were produced by immunoSEQ multiplex PCR, yet TCRdb's version contains in-frame clones alone and is incomplete. The sample records about 110,000 clones, about 93% being singletons. The specimen was peripheral blood, collected in the third trimester of pregnancy. The receptors were sampled from a female donor with multiple sclerosis, enrolled in a pregnancy study. The CDR3 runs from the conserved cysteine through the conserved F or W. D genes are given only for firm matches. Part of the rows lack a size; the others show once, few, many or a class for expanded clones.

.	.	TRBV10-3	TRBJ2-7	CAISESSKSPYEQYF	TGTGCCATCAGTGAGTCTAGTAAATCGCCCTACGAGCAGTACTTC
TRBD1	.	TRBV18	TRBJ1-1	CASSPGGSEAFF	TGTGCCAGCTCCCCAGGGGGGTCTGAAGCTTTCTTT
.	.	TRBV19	TRBJ2-2	CASRVTSSAGELFF	TGTGCCAGTCGGGTCACTTCCTCGGCCGGGGAGCTGTTTTTT
TRBD1	.	TRBV7-2	TRBJ2-5	CASTHTETGGRETQYF	TGTGCCAGCACCCATACTGAGACAGGGGGGCGGGAGACCCAGTACTTC
.	.	TRBV6-5	TRBJ2-7	CASSYSYRDKAYEQYF	TGTGCCAGCAGTTACTCCTACCGGGACAAGGCCTACGAGCAGTACTTC
TRBD2	.	TRBV5-4	TRBJ2-1	CASSLERGNYNEQFF	TGTGCCAGCAGCCTTGAGCGGGGGAACTACAATGAGCAGTTCTTC
TRBD1	.	TRBV6-5	TRBJ1-3	CASSSGTEGNTIYF	TGTGCCAGCAGTTCCGGGACAGAAGGAAACACCATATATTTT
TRBD1	.	TRBV9	TRBJ2-7	CASSYDSGTGAYEQYF	TGTGCCAGCAGCTACGACTCCGGGACAGGGGCCTACGAGCAGTACTTC
.	.	TRBV6-1	TRBJ1-2	CASSETSRTGYGYTF	TGTGCCAGCAGTGAGACCTCACGGACTGGTTATGGCTACACCTTC
.	.	TRBV19	TRBJ2-7	CASSGSQNPIYEQYF	TGTGCCAGTAGTGGGAGTCAGAACCCGATCTACGAGCAGTACTTC
TRBD1	once	TRBV28	TRBJ1-1	CASSLGQGNTEAFF	TGTGCCAGCAGTCTTGGACAGGGGAACACTGAAGCTTTCTTT
.	.	TRBV10-3	TRBJ2-3	CAISDTGVSTDTQYF	TGTGCCATCAGTGACACGGGGGTAAGCACAGATACGCAGTATTTT
TRBD1	.	TRBV27	TRBJ1-2	CASSLKWGQGIDGYTF	TGTGCCAGCAGTTTAAAATGGGGACAGGGGATTGATGGCTACACCTTC
.	.	TRBV6-1	TRBJ2-7	CASYTGTPAYEQYF	TGTGCCAGTTACACCGGGACACCTGCCTACGAGCAGTACTTC
TRBD1	.	TRBV5-1	TRBJ1-2	CASSWTGEKGYTF	TGCGCCAGCAGCTGGACAGGGGAAAAGGGCTACACCTTC
.	.	TRBV6-5	TRBJ1-2	CASSYTFGVDGYTF	TGTGCCAGCAGTTACACGTTCGGGGTCGACGGCTACACCTTC
TRBD1	.	TRBV5-4	TRBJ1-2	CASSIQTGGVGYTF	TGTGCCAGCAGCATCCAGACAGGGGGTGTTGGCTACACCTTC
.	.	TRBV5-1	TRBJ2-1	CASSLAGSGEQFF	TGCGCCAGCAGCTTGGCGGGAAGCGGCGAGCAGTTCTTC
.	.	TRBV29-1	TRBJ2-1	CSVDILAIDEQFF	TGCAGCGTAGACATCCTAGCCATCGATGAGCAGTTCTTC
TRBD2	.	TRBV9	TRBJ2-5	CASSVQAGGLKTQYF	TGTGCCAGCAGCGTACAAGCGGGGGGGCTAAAGACCCAGTACTTC